This entry lists 26 T cell receptor beta chains sequenced from one sample in a study of blood T cell repertoires in COVID-19. Using immunoSEQ multiplex PCR, the repertoire was profiled, and TCRdb retains in-frame clones only, with some absent. The repertoire holds 180,000 or so clones, with roughly 84% as singletons. Input material: peripheral blood. These receptors originate from a human donor with acute or convalescent COVID-19. The donor label of this sample is uncertain.

J is TRBJ1-1 and V is TRBV6-5, with TRBD1 matching over 8 bases. CDR3 length equals 13 residues. With V trimmed by 10 bases and J by 1 base, 5 bases remained unmatched. Germline-derived CDR1 and CDR2 are MNHEY and SVGAGI. The CDR3 coding sequence is TGTGCCATCTCAGGGGGCCGGAACACTGAAGCTTTCTTT. Translation: CAISGGRNTEAFF.

The chain uses TRBV9 and TRBJ2-1, with a tentative D call TRBD1 (6 bases). Germline CDR1 is SGDLS and CDR2 is YYNGEE. There are 14 residues in the CDR3. The V end lost 6 bases, the J end lost 2 bases, and 12 bases lay between the germline ends. The CDR3 region has the DNA TGTGCCAGCACCCCAGGGGTAGCCTACAATGAGCAGTTCTTC. This sequence encodes CASTPGVAYNEQFF. The whole variable domain, filled in from reference TRBV9 and TRBJ2-1, reads DSGVTQTPKHLITATGQRVTLRCSPRSGDLSVYWYQQSLDQGLQFLIQYYNGEERAKGNILERFSAQQFPDLHSELNLSSLELGDSALYFCASTPGVAYNEQFFGPGTRLTVL.

The CDR3 spells CASSYLQYTRGAEPQHF. The CDR3 region has the DNA TGTGCCAGCAGTTACCTGCAGTATACCAGGGGAGCGGAACCCCAGCATTTT. The chain combines TRBV6-2 or TRBV6-3 with TRBJ1-5; D is possibly TRBD1 (6 bases). This CDR3 contains 17 residues. Germline V gives CDR1 MNHEY, CDR2 SVGEGT. V lost 2 bases, J lost 10 bases, and 24 bases lay in between.

This chain joins TRBV6-5 and TRBJ2-7; 8 positions agree with TRBD2. CDR1 is MNHEY, CDR2 SVGAGI, per germline. The CDR3 extends over 13 amino acids. For the CDR3, the DNA is TGTTTGGTCCAAGCGGGGGTACGCTACGAGCAGTACTTC. Amino acid sequence: CLVQAGVRYEQYF.

This chain joins TRBV4-1 and TRBJ2-1; a possible D gene is TRBD1 (5 bases). This CDR3 has 15 amino acids. The V gene's germline CDR1 is MGHRA and CDR2 YSYEKL. V lost 3 bases and J 3 bases, leaving 12 bases between the germline ends. The CDR3 region is CASSQVQGDYNEQFF. The CDR3, as DNA: TGCGCCAGCAGCCAGGTTCAGGGCGACTACAATGAGCAGTTCTTC.

Note on this clone: One end of the junction fails to match germline, which may point to a read error. The chain employs TRBV6-5 and TRBJ2-1; D perhaps matches TRBD1 (5 bases). CDR1 is MNHEY and CDR2 is SVGAGI in the germline V gene. The CDR3 runs to 13 residues. In DNA form, the CDR3 reads TGTGCCAGCAGAGGGGTCTCCGACAATGAGCAGTTCTTC. Its translation is CASRGVSDNEQFF.

This clone has more than one count but fewer than ten. The chain couples TRBV11-1 to TRBJ2-7, with 8 bases fitting TRBD2. CDR3 length: 15 amino acids. The V and J ends lost 5 bases and 2 bases, in that order; junction bases with no gene match: 8. Germline lookup yields CDR1 SGHAT and CDR2 FQDESV (reference sequence). CDR3 in amino acids: CASSKSGSGAYEQYF. The CDR3 coding sequence is TGTGCCAGCAGCAAGAGCGGGAGTGGGGCCTACGAGCAGTACTTC.

The CDR3 here is CASSEWGQGSTDTQYF. The CDR3 DNA reads TGTGCCAGCAGTGAATGGGGCCAGGGGAGCACAGATACGCAGTATTTT. The gene calls are TRBV6-1 and TRBJ2-3; a possible D gene is TRBD1 (6 bases). The germline V and J ends were trimmed by 2 bases and 0 bases, with 12 bases remaining between them. Germline CDR1 and CDR2: MNHNS and SASEGT. The CDR3 length is 16 residues.

V and J are TRBV25-1 and TRBJ2-7, with TRBD1 identical over 7 bases. From germline, CDR1 is MGHDK and CDR2 SYGVNS. This CDR3 comprises 13 residues. Losses at the gene ends were 6 bases for V and 0 bases for J; bases not matched to a gene: 2. This chain's CDR3 is CASRGQDSYEQYF. CDR3 DNA: TGTGCCAGCAGAGGACAGGACTCCTACGAGCAGTACTTC.

The chain uses TRBV9 and TRBJ2-3, with TRBD2 matching over 8 bases. The junction had 8 bases not matched to a gene; V was cut back by 6 bases and J by 5 bases. There are 14 residues in the CDR3. Germline CDR1 SGDLS, CDR2 YYNGEE. CDR3 sequence (DNA): TGTGCCAGCACAGCGGGGGCCGGGGGAGATACGCAGTATTTT. Translated, it gives CASTAGAGGDTQYF.

V usage is TRBV27 and J usage is TRBJ2-3; TRBD2 agrees at 12 bases. After removal of 5 bases from V and 10 bases from J, the junction contained 13 bases not matched to a gene. The CDR3 is 16 amino acids. The germline V gene encodes CDR1 MNHEY and CDR2 SMNVEV (reference sequence). This CDR3 reads CASSLRLAGDLGAQYF. Here the CDR3 DNA reads TGTGCCAGCAGTCTTCGACTAGCGGGAGATCTAGGGGCGCAGTATTTT.

The table lists this clone with a few counts. The chain joins TRBV7-8 to TRBJ2-1; 12 positions match TRBD2. The CDR3 loop spans 19 amino acids. Germline lookup yields CDR1 SGHVS and CDR2 FQNEAQ. V was clipped by 5 bases and J by 1 base; unmatched bases: 12. Written as DNA, the CDR3 is TGTGCCAGCAGCCCCACCGCTAGCGGGGGGGCGGGGTCCTACAATGAGCAGTTCTTC. Translating gives CASSPTASGGAGSYNEQFF.

The chain combines TRBV28 with TRBJ1-2; 9 bases map to TRBD1. Per germline, CDR1 MDHEN and CDR2 SYDVKM. This CDR3 has 15 amino acids. V was clipped by 5 bases and J by 8 bases; unmatched bases: 12. The CDR3: CASSPTGGAVWGYTF. The CDR3 bases are TGTGCCAGCAGTCCAACAGGGGGCGCCGTCTGGGGCTACACCTTC.

The gene calls are TRBV5-1 and TRBJ2-7; D is unclear. Trimming stripped 4 bases from V and 1 base from J, with 9 bases between. Germline V lookup: CDR1 SGHRS, CDR2 YFSETQ. The CDR3 length is 13 residues. DNA of the CDR3: TGCGCCAGCAGCGACTCCCGGTCCTACGAGCAGTACTTC. Translated: CASSDSRSYEQYF.

This rearrangement joins TRBV2 to TRBJ2-3; tentative D call: TRBD1 (6 bases). Germline CDR1 and CDR2: SNHLY and FYNNEI. Trimming cost V 4 bases and J 3 bases, with 14 bases left between them. The CDR3 loop spans 15 amino acids. The CDR3 region has the DNA TGTGCCAGCAGTGTGGGGGCGAAGGGGACAGATACGCAGTATTTT. It yields the protein CASSVGAKGTDTQYF.

The chain couples TRBV19 to TRBJ1-2, with D maybe TRBD1 (5 bases). Trimming left V 1 base short and J 6 bases short, with 21 bases between. The germline CDR1 and CDR2 sequences are LNHDA and SQIVND (reference sequence). The CDR3 is 17 residues long. The CDR3 sequence: CASSIATSSIGVNGYTF. In DNA form, the CDR3 reads TGTGCCAGTAGTATAGCCACCTCGTCGATAGGGGTCAATGGCTACACCTTC.

The chain recombines TRBV2 with TRBJ1-1; 7 nucleotides match TRBD1. Germline-derived CDR1 and CDR2 are SNHLY and FYNNEI. The length of the CDR3 is 14 residues. V dropped 6 bases and J dropped 1; count of bases not matched to a gene: 5. The chain's CDR3 is CASSTGQQNTEAFF. The CDR3 nucleotides are TGTGCCAGCAGCACGGGACAGCAGAACACTGAAGCTTTCTTT.

The CDR3 sequence: CASSPQGTGNTIYF. CDR3 in DNA: TGTGCCAGCAGCCCACAGGGGACTGGAAACACCATATATTTT. This chain uses TRBV28 with TRBJ1-3; 7 bases are shared with TRBD1. The V and J ends lost 6 bases and 2 bases, in that order; junction bases with no gene match: 4. Germline values: CDR1 MDHEN, CDR2 SYDVKM. CDR3 length: 14 residues.

The chain couples TRBV2 to TRBJ1-5; D unresolved. CDR1 is SNHLY and CDR2 is FYNNEI in the germline V gene. The CDR3 covers 15 residues. Deletions cut 4 bases from V and 1 base from J, with 11 bases between. CDR3 sequence reads: CASSVPGTSNQPQHF. The CDR3 region has the DNA TGTGCCAGCAGTGTGCCAGGTACCAGCAATCAGCCCCAGCATTTT.

The chain combines TRBV5-3 with TRBJ2-2, with 10 bases lining up with TRBD2. TRBV5-3 is placed among ORFs of uncertain function. There are 16 residues in the CDR3. After removal of 4 bases from V and 5 bases from J, the junction contained 8 bases not matched to a gene. The chain's CDR3 is CARSDTSGKGTGELFF. The DNA for the CDR3 is TGTGCCAGAAGCGATACTAGCGGGAAGGGAACCGGGGAGCTGTTTTTT.

The chain joins TRBV19 to TRBJ1-3, with TRBD1 matching 10 bases. Germline V CDR1 and CDR2: LNHDA, SQIVND (reference sequence). Trimming at V came to 4 bases and at J to 2 bases, leaving 5 bases not matched to a gene. The CDR3 has 16 residues. The CDR3 DNA follows: TGTGCCAGTAGTACCGAGACAGGGGGCCCTGGAAACACCATATATTTT. Translated: CASSTETGGPGNTIYF. The full variable domain, in which reference TRBV19 and TRBJ1-3 provide the parts outside the CDR3, is DGGITQSPKYLFRKEGQNVTLSCEQNLNHDAMYWYRQDPGQGLRLIYYSQIVNDFQKGDIAEGYSVSREKKESFPLTVTSAQKNPTAFYLCASSTETGGPGNTIYFGEGSWLTVV.

The chain employs TRBV5-1 and TRBJ2-6; D might be TRBD2 (5 bases). The CDR3 is 15 residues long. V was shortened by 4 bases and J by 1 base, with 9 bases between the two germline ends. Germline assignment: CDR1 SGHRS and CDR2 YFSETQ. CDR3 loop: CASSPAGSGANVLTF. For the CDR3, the DNA is TGCGCCAGCAGCCCGGCGGGTTCTGGGGCCAACGTCCTGACTTTC.

V gene TRBV3-1 (or the pseudogene TRBV3-2) combines with J gene TRBJ2-1; tentatively, D is TRBD2 (5 bases). CDR1 and CDR2 from the germline V gene are LGHDT and YNNKEL (reference sequence). This CDR3 contains 15 residues. V was cut by 4 bases and J by 0 bases, with 10 bases left in between. CDR3 amino acids: CASSPDFSSYNEQFF. CDR3 bases: TGTGCCAGCAGCCCGGACTTTAGCTCCTACAATGAGCAGTTCTTC.

The J gene is TRBJ2-3, the V gene TRBV11-2, with a possible D match to TRBD2 (5 bases). CDR1 and CDR2 from the germline V gene are SGHAT and FQNNGV. The V and J ends lost 5 bases and 2 bases respectively, with 20 bases between them. The CDR3 length is 17 residues. CDR3 bases: TGTGCCAGCAGCCACCTTGACGGGGAACTAATCACAGATACGCAGTATTTT. Its translation is CASSHLDGELITDTQYF. The full variable domain, rest sourced from reference TRBV11-2 and TRBJ2-3, is EAGVAQSPRYKIIEKRQSVAFWCNPISGHATLYWYQQILGQGPKLLIQFQNNGVVDDSQLPKDRFSAERLKGVDSTLKIQPAKLEDSAVYLCASSHLDGELITDTQYFGPGTRLTVL.

At least ten counts were recorded for this clone. The CDR3 sequence: CASSLTSGRMKTQYF. The CDR3 DNA sequence: TGTGCCAGCAGCCTCACCAGCGGGAGAATGAAGACCCAGTACTTC. The chain couples TRBV28 to TRBJ2-5; 8 bases align to TRBD2. The germline gives CDR1 MDHEN, CDR2 SYDVKM. J lost 6 bases, V lost 6 bases, and 12 bases had no gene match. The CDR3 is 15 amino acids. Full variable domain (missing parts from reference TRBV28 and TRBJ2-5): DVKVTQSSRYLVKRTGEKVFLECVQDMDHENMFWYRQDPGLGLRLIYFSYDVKMKEKGDIPEGYSVSREKKERFSLILESASTNQTSMYLCASSLTSGRMKTQYFGPGTRLLVL.

The chain combines TRBV20-1 with TRBJ2-7; D unclear. The germline V and J ends were trimmed by 3 bases and 2 bases, with 14 bases remaining between them. From germline, CDR1 is DFQATT and CDR2 SNEGSKA (reference sequence). This CDR3 contains 14 residues. CDR3 in amino acids: CSASTGLMPYEQYF. The CDR3 DNA follows: TGCAGTGCTAGTACCGGGTTGATGCCCTACGAGCAGTACTTC.